One sample yielded the 14 T cell receptor beta chains listed below, sequenced in a study of shared clonotypes between healthy human individuals. Sequenced by immunoSEQ multiplex PCR; TCRdb stores in-frame clones only, minus some. The sample lists 110,000 or so clones; around two thirds were seen once. The source material was memory CD8+ T cells sorted from blood. Specified subset: CD45RO+ cells pooled with CCR7-negative TemRA cells. These TCRs come from a woman under 40 in good health.

The chain uses TRBV5-6 and TRBJ2-7, with a weak D call TRBD2 (5 bases). Germline lookup yields CDR1 SGHDT and CDR2 YYEEEE. V lost 2 bases and J lost 0, with 21 bases in between. This CDR3 spans 18 amino acids. The CDR3 nucleotides read TGTGCCAGCAGCTTTTACATCCTCAGCGGCGGTGCCTCCTACGAGCAGTACTTC. Encoded protein: CASSFYILSGGASYEQYF.

The chain recombines TRBV30 with TRBJ1-1, with D possibly TRBD1 on 5 matching bases. The V and J ends lost 4 bases and 7 bases respectively, with 7 bases between them. CDR3 length: 10 residues. Germline CDR1 is GTSNPN and CDR2 is SVGIG (reference sequence). CDR3 sequence: CAWKGLEAFF. Here the CDR3 DNA reads TGTGCCTGGAAGGGACTTGAAGCTTTCTTT.

This clone was seen a handful of times. The genes are TRBV10-1 and TRBJ2-1; 7 bases agree with TRBD2. CDR1 is WNHNN and CDR2 is SYGVQD in the germline V gene (reference sequence). Losses at the gene ends were 3 bases for V and 4 bases for J; bases not matched to a gene: 6. The CDR3 is 15 amino acids. The CDR3 sequence is CASSDASSGYNEQFF. The CDR3 DNA is TGCGCCAGCAGTGATGCGTCTAGCGGTTACAATGAGCAGTTCTTC.

The chain carries TRBV7-9 and TRBJ2-5; D gene unclear. Gene TRBJ2-7 matches the end of the DNA better, so the J call may be wrong. Per germline, CDR1 SEHNR and CDR2 FQNEAQ (reference sequence). This CDR3 comprises 12 residues. In nucleotides, the CDR3 is TGTGCCAGCAGGCACGACTTGTTCGAGCAGTACTTC. Translated, it gives CASRHDLFEQYF.

This clone has a handful of counts. V and J are TRBV6-1 and TRBJ1-1; D call uncertain. Between the trimmed V and J ends, which lost 1 base and 1 base, there was a span of 7 bases. The germline CDR1 and CDR2 sequences are MNHNS and SASEGT. This CDR3 contains 14 residues. The CDR3 DNA is TGTGCCAGCAGTGAAGGCCCGGAGAACACTGAAGCTTTCTTT. It encodes CASSEGPENTEAFF.

The rearrangement uses TRBV25-1 and TRBJ2-7; perhaps TRBD2 as D (8 bases). The germline V and J ends were trimmed by 2 bases and 5 bases, with 22 bases remaining between them. Germline values: CDR1 MGHDK, CDR2 SYGVNS. CDR3 length: 17 residues. The CDR3: CASSEHRGGLALHEQYF. CDR3 nucleotides: TGTGCCAGCAGTGAACACAGGGGCGGACTAGCCCTCCACGAGCAGTACTTC.

The CDR3 is CASSFWRRADIQPQHF. CDR3 in DNA: TGTGCCAGCAGTTTTTGGCGCAGGGCCGATATCCAGCCCCAGCATTTT. The chain is built from TRBV28 and TRBJ1-5; a possible D gene is TRBD1 (5 bases). Germline V CDR1 and CDR2: MDHEN, SYDVKM. The V end was cut by 3 bases, the J end by 7 bases, with 19 bases between. The CDR3 consists of 16 residues.

The chain couples TRBV28 to TRBJ1-1, with a tentative D call TRBD1 (5 bases). Per germline, CDR1 MDHEN and CDR2 SYDVKM. The CDR3 runs 17 residues. The ends were cut back, 4 bases at V and 0 bases at J, with 18 bases in the middle. CDR3 region: CASSSLGGGVMNTEAFF. Here the CDR3 DNA reads TGTGCCAGCAGTTCCCTCGGGGGAGGGGTCATGAACACTGAAGCTTTCTTT.

The chain recombines TRBV4-2 with TRBJ2-7; D is undetermined. The V gene lost 1 base and the J gene lost 7 bases, with 8 bases spanning the gap. The CDR3 extends over 12 amino acids. The germline V gene encodes CDR1 LGHNA and CDR2 YNFKEQ. The DNA for the CDR3 is TGTGCCAGCAGCCAAGTCGCATCTGAGCAGTACTTC. Encoded protein: CASSQVASEQYF.

V is TRBV5-4 and J is TRBJ2-7; D is ambiguous. The V and J ends lost 2 bases and 0 bases respectively, with 9 bases between them. CDR1 and CDR2 from the germline V gene are SGHNT and YYREEE (reference sequence). CDR3 length equals 14 residues. The CDR3 protein is CASSFGPHSYEQYF. The CDR3 DNA is TGTGCCAGCAGCTTTGGGCCTCACTCCTACGAGCAGTACTTC.

The chain recombines TRBV13 with TRBJ2-7; 11 nucleotides align to TRBD1. The ends lost 5 bases at V and 6 bases at J; junction bases unmatched: 6. The CDR3 runs 14 residues. The germline V gene has CDR1 PRHDT and CDR2 FYEKMQ (reference sequence). The CDR3 protein is CASSTRTGGFEQYF. The CDR3 DNA reads TGTGCCAGCAGCACGCGGACAGGGGGCTTCGAGCAGTACTTC.

The gene calls are TRBV7-9 and TRBJ2-1; 10 bases map to TRBD1. Trimming took 5 bases from V and 5 from J; bases not matched to a gene: 6. In germline, CDR1 is SEHNR, CDR2 FQNEAQ (reference sequence). The CDR3 length is 15 residues. CDR3 in DNA: TGTGCCAGCAGCCCGAGGACAGGGGGGAACAATGAGCAGTTCTTC. It is translated as CASSPRTGGNNEQFF.

In this sample, this clone turned up a few times. This chain uses TRBV5-1 with TRBJ2-7; D uncertain. V was cut by 5 bases and J by 0 bases, with 15 bases left in between. This CDR3 spans 15 amino acids. Germline V gene data show CDR1 as SGHRS and CDR2 as YFSETQ. CDR3 nucleotide sequence: TGCGCCAGCAGTCCCCTCACAGAGCCCTCCTACGAGCAGTACTTC. As protein: CASSPLTEPSYEQYF.

V usage is TRBV19 and J usage is TRBJ1-1; possible D gene TRBD1, 6 bases. The CDR3 extends over 15 amino acids. Germline V gives CDR1 LNHDA, CDR2 SQIVND (reference sequence). Trimming pared 4 bases from V and 4 bases from J, leaving 16 bases between. CDR3 residues: CASSTSGGGRTEAFF. The CDR3 nucleotides are TGTGCCAGTAGTACGTCCGGAGGGGGGCGCACTGAAGCTTTCTTT.